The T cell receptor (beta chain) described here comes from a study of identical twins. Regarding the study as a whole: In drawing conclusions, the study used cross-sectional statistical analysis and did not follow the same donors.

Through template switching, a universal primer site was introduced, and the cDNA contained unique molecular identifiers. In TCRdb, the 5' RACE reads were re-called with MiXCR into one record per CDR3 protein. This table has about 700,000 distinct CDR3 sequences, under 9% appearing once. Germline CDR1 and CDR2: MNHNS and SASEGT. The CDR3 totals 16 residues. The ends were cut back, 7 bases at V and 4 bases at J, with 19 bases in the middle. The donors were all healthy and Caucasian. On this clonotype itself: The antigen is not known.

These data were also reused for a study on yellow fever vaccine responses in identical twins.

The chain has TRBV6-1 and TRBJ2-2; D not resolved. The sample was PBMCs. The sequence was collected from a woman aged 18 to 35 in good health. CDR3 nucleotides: TGTGCCAGCACTCTGTTTGGCTCCGGAAGCACCGGGGAGCTGTTTTTT. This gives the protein CASTLFGSGSTGELFF.